This entry lists 2 T cell receptor beta chains sequenced from one sample in a study of cytomegalovirus exposure and HLA in healthy donors. The PCR employed 60 Vbeta primers together with 13 Jbeta primers. Profiled with immunoSEQ multiplex PCR; TCRdb holds only in-frame clones, not every one. The sample shows 200,000 to 250,000 clones, approximately 82% of them seen only once. Source material: PBMCs. These receptors all stem from a woman aged 40 to 49 in good health and CMV-seronegative.

This rearrangement joins TRBV28 to TRBJ1-3; D is ambiguous. V was clipped by 8 bases and J by 1 base, with 12 bases between them. Germline V gene sequence: CDR1 MDHEN, CDR2 SYDVKM. The CDR3 contains 14 residues. The CDR3 sequence: CASPLRVSGNTIYF. The CDR3 nucleotides are TGTGCCAGCCCCCTCCGGGTGTCTGGAAACACCATATATTTT.

This clone showed up just a few times. The chain uses TRBV5-1 and TRBJ2-1; 8 positions agree with TRBD1. Losses at the gene ends were 2 bases for V and 5 bases for J; bases not matched to a gene: 6. This CDR3 has 15 residues. Germline CDR1 is SGHRS and CDR2 is YFSETQ. The CDR3 loop reads CASSFSGQGDNEQFF. In nucleotides, the CDR3 is TGCGCCAGCAGCTTCTCCGGACAGGGTGACAATGAGCAGTTCTTC.